This T cell receptor beta chain stems from a study of response to subunit inactivated influenza vaccine. With respect to this clonotype: Its antigen is currently unknown.

CDR3 length: 16 residues. Trimming left V 7 bases short and J 8 bases short, with 21 bases between. Findings of the study overall: Each seasonal influenza vaccination, the authors suggested, recruits few new T cells.

TCRdb recomputed calls from the RT-PCR reads with MiXCR, one row per CDR3 protein. The data show under 550,000 distinct CDR3 sequences, around 7.9% seen once. The sequencing used PBMCs from blood, collected around 25 months after vaccination. The source is a man in his fifties or sixties who received an inactivated influenza vaccine. The chain couples TRBV12-3 or TRBV12-4 to TRBJ1-6, with D possibly matching TRBD1 (5 bases). The CDR3 sequence is CASTPGRDQGYSPLHF. The CDR3 DNA sequence: TGTGCCAGCACTCCGGGCCGGGACCAAGGGTATTCACCCCTCCACTTT.